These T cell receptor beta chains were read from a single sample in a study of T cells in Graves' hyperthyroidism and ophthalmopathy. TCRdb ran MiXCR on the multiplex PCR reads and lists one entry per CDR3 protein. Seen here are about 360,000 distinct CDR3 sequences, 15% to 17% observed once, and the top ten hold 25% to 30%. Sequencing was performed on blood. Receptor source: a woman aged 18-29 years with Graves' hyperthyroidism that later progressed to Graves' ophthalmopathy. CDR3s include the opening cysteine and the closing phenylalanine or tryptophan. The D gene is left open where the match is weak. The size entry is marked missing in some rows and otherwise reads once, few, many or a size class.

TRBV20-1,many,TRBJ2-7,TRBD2,CSANSGLAGGGYEQYF,TGCAGTGCCAACTCGGGACTAGCGGGAGGAGGCTACGAGCAGTACTTC
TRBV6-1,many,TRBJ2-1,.,CASSPKGGQWEQFF,TGTGCCAGCAGCCCCAAGGGGGGCCAATGGGAGCAGTTCTTC
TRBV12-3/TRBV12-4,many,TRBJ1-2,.,CASSFNPRDLYTF,TGTGCCAGCAGCTTTAACCCCCGGGACCTATACACCTTC
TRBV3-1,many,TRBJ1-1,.,CASSQGETLGTEAFF,TGTGCCAGCAGCCAAGGGGAGACCTTGGGGACTGAAGCTTTCTTT
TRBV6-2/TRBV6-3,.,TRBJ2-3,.,CASNPLAPPGDTQYF,TGTGCCAGCAACCCCCTGGCCCCCCCAGGAGATACGCAGTATTTT
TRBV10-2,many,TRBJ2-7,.,CASSRVRNSHEQYF,TGCGCCAGCAGTCGTGTACGTAATAGCCACGAGCAGTACTTC
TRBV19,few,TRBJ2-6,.,CASSIRAKTGANVLTF,TGTGCCAGTAGTATTCGCGCCAAGACTGGGGCCAACGTCCTGACTTTC
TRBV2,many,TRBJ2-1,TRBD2,CASRTGTSNYNEQFF,TGTGCCAGCAGGACCGGGACTAGCAACTACAATGAGCAGTTCTTC
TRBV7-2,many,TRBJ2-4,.,CASTSLRAIQYF,TGTGCCAGCACCTCACTAAGGGCCATTCAGTACTTC
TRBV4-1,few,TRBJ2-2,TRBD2,CASSQSGSANTGELFF,TGCGCCAGCAGCCAAAGCGGGAGCGCGAACACCGGGGAGCTGTTTTTT
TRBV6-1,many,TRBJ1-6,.,CASSEAGGRNNSPLHF,TGTGCCAGCAGTGAAGCGGGAGGCAGAAACAATTCACCCCTCCACTTT
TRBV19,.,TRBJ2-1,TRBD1,CASSIMGQGMSNEQFF,TGTGCCAGTAGTATAATGGGACAGGGGATGTCCAATGAGCAGTTCTTC
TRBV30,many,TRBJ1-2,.,CAWSFEIGPTF,TGTGCCTGGAGTTTCGAAATTGGTCCCACCTTC
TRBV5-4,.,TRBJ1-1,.,CASSPRSGHPNTAAFF,TGTGCCAGCAGCCCACGGTCCGGACACCCGAACACTGCAGCTTTCTTT
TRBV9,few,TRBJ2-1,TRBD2,CASSDPLAGGSNEQFF,TGTGCCAGCAGCGATCCTCTCGCGGGAGGCTCCAATGAGCAGTTCTTC
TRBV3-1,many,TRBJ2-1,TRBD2,CASSQGLAAYNEQFF,TGTGCCAGCAGCCAGGGACTAGCGGCATACAATGAGCAGTTCTTC
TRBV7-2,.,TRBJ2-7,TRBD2,CASSLSGGYTYSYEQYF,TGTGCCAGCAGCTTATCGGGAGGATATACCTACTCCTACGAGCAGTACTTC
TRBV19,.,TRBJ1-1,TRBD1,CASSPDRGLNTEAFF,TGTGCCAGTAGCCCAGACAGGGGGCTGAACACTGAAGCTTTCTTT
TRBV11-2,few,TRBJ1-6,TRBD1,CASSLDDRDNSPLHF,TGTGCCAGCAGCTTAGACGACAGGGATAATTCACCCCTCCACTTT
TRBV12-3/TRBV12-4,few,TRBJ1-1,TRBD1,CASSSGGPGTEAFF,TGTGCCAGCAGCTCAGGGGGCCCGGGGACTGAAGCTTTCTTT
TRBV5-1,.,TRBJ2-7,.,CASSFSGFPNEQYF,TGCGCCAGCAGCTTCTCAGGGTTTCCGAACGAGCAGTACTTC
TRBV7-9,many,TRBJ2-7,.,CASSGVGASEQYF,TGTGCCAGCAGCGGAGTTGGGGCCTCCGAGCAGTACTTC
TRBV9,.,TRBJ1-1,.,CASSVAAGLPNEAFF,TGTGCCAGCAGCGTAGCGGCAGGGCTCCCAAATGAAGCTTTCTTT
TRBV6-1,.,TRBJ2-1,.,CASSEIPGFNDNEQFF,TGTGCCAGCAGTGAAATCCCGGGGTTTAACGACAATGAGCAGTTCTTC
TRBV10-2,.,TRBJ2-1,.,CASSEGVLAGPYNEQFF,TGCGCCAGCAGTGAGGGGGTTCTGGCGGGGCCCTACAATGAGCAGTTCTTC
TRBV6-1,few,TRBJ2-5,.,CASSVLERQSGTQYF,TGTGCCAGCAGTGTCCTGGAGCGACAGTCAGGGACCCAGTACTTC
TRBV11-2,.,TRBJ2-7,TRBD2,CASSFSRGGYEQYF,TGTGCCAGCAGCTTCTCCCGGGGGGGATACGAGCAGTACTTC
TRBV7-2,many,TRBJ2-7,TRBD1,CASSSTGGRGEQYF,TGTGCCAGCAGCTCAACAGGGGGCCGGGGCGAGCAGTACTTC
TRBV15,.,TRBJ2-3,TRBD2,CATSRDGTSGDTQYF,TGTGCCACCAGCAGAGATGGGACTAGCGGAGATACGCAGTATTTT
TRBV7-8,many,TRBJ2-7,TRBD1,CASSQRWTGLYEQYF,TGTGCCAGCAGTCAGAGATGGACAGGGCTCTACGAGCAGTACTTC
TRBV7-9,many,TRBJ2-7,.,CASSLADIYEQYF,TGTGCCAGCAGCTTAGCGGACATCTACGAGCAGTACTTC
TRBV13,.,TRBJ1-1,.,CASSFGRRGGAEAFF,TGTGCCAGCAGCTTCGGACGCCGGGGGGGGGCTGAAGCTTTCTTT
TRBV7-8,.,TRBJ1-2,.,CASSLRPGRDYTF,TGTGCCAGCAGCTTACGACCGGGGAGGGACTACACCTTC
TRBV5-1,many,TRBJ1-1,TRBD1,CASSFGTGNTEAFF,TGCGCCAGCAGCTTCGGGACAGGGAACACTGAAGCTTTCTTT
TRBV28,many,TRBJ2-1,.,CASSVNYNEQFF,TGTGCCAGCAGTGTTAACTACAATGAGCAGTTCTTC
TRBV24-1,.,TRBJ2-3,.,CATSPSPRPTDTQYF,TGTGCCACCAGCCCCTCCCCTAGGCCCACAGATACGCAGTATTTT
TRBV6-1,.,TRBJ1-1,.,CASGGAGRGGTEAFF,TGTGCCAGCGGTGGGGCAGGGAGGGGTGGGACTGAAGCTTTCTTT
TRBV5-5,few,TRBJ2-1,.,CASSYGGTGNEQFF,TGTGCCAGCAGTTATGGCGGGACGGGCAATGAGCAGTTCTTC
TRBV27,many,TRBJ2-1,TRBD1,CASARTGSYNEQFF,TGTGCCTCAGCGAGGACAGGCTCCTACAATGAGCAGTTCTTC
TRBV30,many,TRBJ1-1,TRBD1,CAWSGRTGQPLRAFF,TGTGCCTGGAGTGGTAGGACAGGTCAACCCTTACGGGCTTTCTTT
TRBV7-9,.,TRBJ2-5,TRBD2,CASSLVREGLETQYF,TGTGCCAGCAGCTTAGTACGGGAGGGCTTGGAGACCCAGTACTTC
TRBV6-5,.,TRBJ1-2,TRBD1,CASSTSTGVDGYTF,TGTGCCAGCAGTACCTCGACAGGGGTAGACGGCTACACCTTC
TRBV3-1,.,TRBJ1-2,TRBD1,CASSSRAGGSYGYTF,TGTGCCAGCAGCTCACGGGCAGGGGGTAGCTATGGCTACACCTTC
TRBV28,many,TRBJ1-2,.,CASSPPGVTGYTF,TGTGCCAGCAGTCCCCCAGGGGTAACTGGCTACACCTTC
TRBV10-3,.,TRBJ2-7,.,CAISVTGTEEQYF,TGTGCCATCAGTGTCACCGGGACGGAAGAGCAGTACTTC
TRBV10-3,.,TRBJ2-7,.,CAISRDGVSYEQYF,TGTGCCATCAGCAGGGACGGTGTCTCCTACGAGCAGTACTTC
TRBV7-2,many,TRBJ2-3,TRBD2,CASSWIAGDWLETDTQYF,TGTGCCAGCAGCTGGATAGCGGGAGATTGGCTTGAGACAGATACGCAGTATTTT
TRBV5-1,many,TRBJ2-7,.,CASSLAPNSYAGRSEQYF,TGCGCCAGCAGCTTGGCCCCCAACTCCTACGCGGGGAGGAGCGAGCAGTACTTC
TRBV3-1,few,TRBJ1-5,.,CASSAHGGWRKQPQHF,TGTGCCAGCAGCGCTCATGGGGGTTGGAGGAAGCAGCCCCAGCATTTT